Given below is one T cell receptor beta chain in context. No treatment of any kind had been given to any patient before thyroid surgery. Germline CDR1 and CDR2: MGHRA and YSYEKL. Germline trimming cut 6 bases from V and 4 bases from J; bases unmatched to any gene: 10. There are 16 residues in the CDR3. The data were obtained in a study of metastatic and nonmetastatic thyroid tumors. In the study overall: Where malignant and benign thyroid patients were concerned, repertoires were compared across blood and tumor or nodule tissue.

MiXCR reprocessed the PCR reads for TCRdb. The sample holds tens of thousands of clones, 33% seen once. This receptor was identified in a female donor with papillary thyroid cancer or a benign thyroid nodule (not recorded which). Some clones in this sample may be carry-over from other donors' samples. Material for sequencing was tumor tissue. The chain joins TRBV4-1 to TRBJ2-1; 9 nucleotides match TRBD2. CDR3 residues: CASRRTPAGGYNEQFF. In DNA, the CDR3 is TGCGCCAGCAGAAGAACCCCGGCGGGAGGGTACAATGAGCAGTTCTTC.